These 3 T cell receptor beta chains came from one sample sequenced in a study of cytomegalovirus exposure and HLA in healthy donors. Amplification used 60 Vbeta primers and 13 Jbeta primers. Profiling relied on immunoSEQ multiplex PCR, and the TCRdb table lists in-frame clones only, not all of them. The repertoire holds about 140,000 clones, roughly 73% seen once, with about 1.2% in the top ten. Sample: PBMCs. The receptors were gathered from a woman in her 40s in good health and CMV-seronegative.

The chain employs TRBV11-2 and TRBJ2-5; D perhaps matches TRBD1 (5 bases). Germline CDR1 SGHAT, CDR2 FQNNGV. The CDR3 spans 15 residues. V lost 6 bases and J lost 2, with 16 bases in between. CDR3 amino acids: CASSGAWQGQETQYF. The CDR3, as DNA: TGTGCCAGCAGTGGAGCCTGGCAGGGACAAGAGACCCAGTACTTC.

The chain carries TRBV5-4 and TRBJ1-1; D gene unclear. Germline values: CDR1 SGHNT, CDR2 YYREEE (reference sequence). This CDR3 has 14 residues. The V end was cut by 0 bases, the J end by 1 base, with 7 bases between. CDR3 protein: CASSLAVGNTEAFF. The DNA for the CDR3 is TGTGCCAGCAGCTTGGCGGTTGGGAACACTGAAGCTTTCTTT.

This clone occurred a few times. The chain links TRBV2 to TRBJ1-2, with TRBD1 matching over 7 bases. The CDR3 is 12 residues long. Germline CDR1 reads SNHLY; CDR2 reads FYNNEI. V trimming: 5 bases; J trimming: 8 bases; junction bases outside the gene matches: 5. CDR3 region: CASSQQGSGYTF. The DNA of the CDR3 is TGTGCCAGCAGTCAACAGGGGAGCGGCTACACCTTC.